Here is one T cell receptor (beta chain) with its context. Its specificity is not known. Its ends do not fully match the called genes, so a read error is possible. TCRdb keeps only in-frame clones here, not all; method: immunoSEQ multiplex PCR. Among some 73,000 clones, around 85% were seen once, and the ten largest hold approximately 0.73%. This record comes from a study of OX40 agonist ivuxolimab in advanced cancers. Study-level information: Patients were dosed intravenously with ivuxolimab at 0.01 to 10 mg/kg every 2 weeks. Anti-PD-1, anti-PD-L1 or anti-CTLA-4 therapy given earlier was allowed, and approximately 43% had some.

Study-level points and caveats: The study did not work out the antigen specificity of the expanded peripheral T cells. Nonresponders, in some cases, also had low normalized T-cell clonal expansion.

Germline lookup yields CDR1 MDHEN and CDR2 SYDVKM. CDR3 length: 15 amino acids. V is TRBV28 and J is TRBJ1-2; 7 bases align to TRBD1. The source is an adult with an advanced solid tumor such as melanoma, head and neck, liver or kidney cancer. Sequencing used CD4+ or CD8+ T cells sorted from blood, obtained in a trial of the OX40 agonist ivuxolimab. The CDR3 spells CASRDSSQANHGYTF. The CDR3 DNA is TGTGCCAGTAGGGACAGTAGCCAAGCTAACCATGGCTACACCTTC.